Listed below are T cell receptor beta chains from one sample, sequenced in a study of blood T cell repertoires in COVID-19. The data were produced by immunoSEQ multiplex PCR, yet TCRdb's version contains in-frame clones alone and is incomplete. The repertoire holds about 240,000 clones, with roughly four fifths as singletons. Sequencing was performed on peripheral blood. The receptors shown here come from a woman in her fifties or sixties with active or convalescent COVID-19. Both conserved end residues are part of each CDR3. D genes are given only for firm matches. A row's size may be missing; if present it is once, few, many or a size class.

-,-,TRBJ1-2,TRBV30,CAWSLSGYGYTF,TGTGCCTGGAGTCTATCCGGCTATGGCTACACCTTC
-,-,TRBJ1-2,TRBV30,CAWSGGEVVYGYTF,TGTGCCTGGAGTGGGGGGGAGGTCGTCTATGGCTACACCTTC
-,-,TRBJ2-7,TRBV19,CASSPQPTGSYEQYF,TGTGCCAGTAGTCCCCAACCGACAGGCTCCTACGAGCAGTACTTC
-,-,TRBJ1-1,TRBV5-1,CASSPGSATTEAFF,TGCGCCAGCAGTCCGGGTAGTGCGACGACTGAAGCTTTCTTT
once,-,TRBJ1-6,TRBV6-5,CASSGVGSYNSPLHF,TGTGCCAGCAGCGGGGTGGGGAGCTATAATTCACCCCTCCACTTT
-,-,TRBJ2-7,TRBV4-1,CASSQVSQGYIYEQYF,TGCGCCAGCAGCCAAGTCTCACAGGGCTATATCTACGAGCAGTACTTC
few,-,TRBJ1-1,TRBV7-9,CASSQGNTEAFF,TGTGCCAGCTCCCAGGGAAACACTGAAGCTTTCTTT
-,TRBD1,TRBJ1-4,TRBV6-6,CASSSTGVGEKLFF,TGTGCCAGCAGTTCTACAGGGGTCGGCGAAAAACTGTTTTTT
once,TRBD1,TRBJ1-4,TRBV9,CASFDRDHEKLFF,TGTGCCAGCTTCGACAGGGACCATGAAAAACTGTTTTTT
-,TRBD1,TRBJ1-5,TRBV6-6,CASNSGGSNGNQPQHF,TGTGCCAGCAACTCAGGGGGGTCGAATGGCAATCAGCCCCAGCATTTT
-,-,TRBJ2-2,TRBV5-1,CASSLGQINTGELFF,TGCGCCAGCAGCTTGGGACAGATTAACACCGGGGAGCTGTTTTTT
few,-,TRBJ2-3,TRBV10-3,CAISPQGGSSTDTQYF,TGTGCCATCAGCCCACAGGGGGGGTCTAGCACAGATACGCAGTATTTT
-,-,TRBJ2-5,TRBV15,CATSRPLGGETQYF,TGTGCCACCAGCAGACCACTAGGAGGGGAGACCCAGTACTTC
few,-,TRBJ1-1,TRBV7-9,CATSEVVATEAFF,TGTGCCACCTCGGAGGTGGTTGCCACTGAAGCTTTCTTT
-,-,TRBJ1-2,TRBV12-3/TRBV12-4,CASRFGEDYTF,TGTGCCAGCAGATTCGGGGAGGACTACACCTTC
-,TRBD2,TRBJ2-5,TRBV5-1,CASSLGTSGKETQYF,TGCGCCAGCAGCTTGGGTACTAGCGGAAAAGAGACCCAGTACTTC
-,-,TRBJ1-5,TRBV7-9,CASSLGQGNQPQHF,TGTGCCAGCAGCTTAGGCCAGGGGAATCAGCCCCAGCATTTT
-,-,TRBJ2-1,TRBV7-2,CASRSLDRGEQFF,TGTGCCAGCAGATCTCTAGATAGAGGTGAGCAGTTCTTC
once,-,TRBJ2-3,TRBV7-9,CASSLVGGPMGRDTQYF,TGTGCCAGCAGCTTAGTCGGGGGACCAATGGGCCGGGATACGCAGTATTTT
once,TRBD1,TRBJ1-2,TRBV6-5,CASKETGGVVYGYTF,TGTGCCAGCAAGGAGACAGGGGGCGTAGTCTATGGCTACACCTTC
-,TRBD1,TRBJ1-1,TRBV5-1,CASSEDRVGEAFF,TGCGCCAGCAGCGAGGACAGGGTAGGCGAAGCTTTCTTT
-,-,TRBJ1-2,TRBV5-1,CASRAANYGYTF,TGCGCCAGCAGGGCAGCTAACTATGGCTACACCTTC
-,-,TRBJ1-5,TRBV4-1,CASSHRSGPQHF,TGCGCCAGCAGCCACCGATCGGGGCCCCAGCATTTT
-,-,TRBJ2-3,TRBV5-1,CASSLDRDTDTQYF,TGCGCCAGCAGCTTGGACAGGGACACAGATACGCAGTATTTT
-,TRBD1,TRBJ1-3,TRBV3-1/TRBV3-2,CASSQDSTGLGNTIYF,TGTGCCAGCAGCCAAGATTCGACAGGGCTTGGAAACACCATATATTTT
-,-,TRBJ2-1,TRBV19,CASSPGSYNEQFF,TGTGCCAGTAGTCCCGGGTCCTACAATGAGCAGTTCTTC
-,-,TRBJ1-4,TRBV9,CASSASGTFGSEKLFF,TGTGCCAGCAGCGCGAGCGGGACCTTTGGCAGTGAAAAACTGTTTTTT